What follows is one T cell receptor beta chain and its context. Its cognate antigen has yet to be identified. The record has no base qualities; no much larger clone is one base away. CDR1 and CDR2, looked up from the germline V gene, are KGHSH and LQKENI. Trimmed from V: 5 bases; trimmed from J: 2 bases; junction bases lacking a gene match: 2. The CDR3 runs 13 residues from the cysteine to the phenylalanine. Kept here is only the CDR3 DNA, which spans 39 bases and is read in frame from base 1. This record belongs to a study of T cell repertoires in cytomegalovirus infection (dated 2019 in TCRdb). Regarding the research as a whole: Donor HLA type was relevant to the analysis, because carriage of CMV infection together with the matching HLA type was indicated by public TCR beta signatures. Study-level results and caveats: In the ex vivo response, HLA-C-restricted CMV-specific TCR beta clonotypes were dominant, and in two of eight donors the single most frequent clonotype came from this HLA-C-restricted group. Cumulative frequency of public TCR beta family members discriminated carriers of CMV infection plus the relevant HLA type in this cohort and an independent roughly 350-donor cohort.

TCRdb lists the instrument as Illumina HiSeq 1500. TCRdb ran its own pipeline on the public reads, namely fastp trimming at Q25 and MiXCR clone calling, and kept in-frame beta chains. Duplicate CDR3 protein sequences are folded into a single record with the most common DNA and genes. Here the sample has more than 150,000 distinct CDR3 sequences; about 20% occur a single time. The top ten clones comprise 10% to 11% of the sample. Sequencing was done on a sample of PBMCs. The TCR sequence derives from a human donor in good health (CMV status not recorded). Some clones in this sample may be carry-over from other donors' samples. In this chain, TRBV18 is recombined with TRBJ2-5; TRBD1 matches 7 bases in the middle. Read as DNA, the sequence is TGTGCCAGCTCAGAGGGACAGCAAGAGACCCAGTACTTC. It translates to CASSEGQQETQYF.